This T cell receptor beta chain was captured by sequencing in a study of blood T cells in healthy people across ages. General observations from the study: Higher diversity, along with more naive CD4+ cells, distinguished long-lived donors from aged donors. Diversity of TCR beta per million T cells declined in a roughly linear way with age. Shifts in expanded clonotypes may have been confounded by donor CMV status, which was unknown. Diversity of TCR beta correlated strongly with naive T cell percentage.

As concerns this clonotype: Antigen: not known.

CDR1 and CDR2 from the germline V gene are MNHEY and SVGEGT. V gave up 4 bases and J gave up 8 bases, with 12 bases separating them. The CDR3 has 13 amino acids. Through a sample-barcoded 5' primer and a J-beta primer mix, a second PCR was run for about 7 to 12 cycles. TCRdb independently ran MiXCR on the 5' RACE reads; one entry per CDR3 protein. The sample consists of some 1.8 million distinct CDR3 sequences, approximately 39% of them appearing once. This sequence originates from a human donor in good health. The sequenced sample was blood. The chain carries TRBV6-2 or TRBV6-3 and TRBJ1-5; possibly TRBD1 for D (6 bases). For the CDR3, the DNA is TGTGCCAGCAGTTCCCAGGGGACGGAGCCCCAGCATTTT. It yields the protein CASSSQGTEPQHF.